Listed here is a single T cell receptor (beta chain). As yet, its antigen is unknown. Per germline, CDR1 SGDLS and CDR2 YYNGEE. Deletions cut 6 bases from V and 4 bases from J, with 14 bases between. This CDR3 is 14 amino acids long. These data come from a study of OX40 agonist ivuxolimab in advanced cancers. The wider study: Patients undergoing dose escalation presented with hepatocellular carcinoma, melanoma, renal cell or head and neck cancer. Mean age approximately 66 years, range about 23 to 80; 82.7% male.

Overall study results and limits: Partial responders dosed at 0.1-3.0 mg/kg displayed clonal expansion ranking among the lowest. Researchers report that CD8+ T cells had, on average, more expanded clones than CD4+.

Some clones are missing from TCRdb's copy, which holds only in-frame ones; the method was immunoSEQ multiplex PCR. This sample carries about 12,000 clones, approximately 78% of them seen once, and the ten largest clones take over 13%. The J gene is TRBJ2-1, the V gene TRBV9; perhaps TRBD2 as D (5 bases). Here the sequenced sample was CD4+ or CD8+ T cells sorted from blood, taken in a trial of the OX40 agonist ivuxolimab. This clonotype originated in an adult with an advanced solid tumor such as melanoma, head and neck, liver or kidney cancer. Here the CDR3 DNA reads TGTGCCAGCAACCCCGGGAACCCGTACAATGAGCAGTTCTTC. Encoded protein: CASNPGNPYNEQFF.